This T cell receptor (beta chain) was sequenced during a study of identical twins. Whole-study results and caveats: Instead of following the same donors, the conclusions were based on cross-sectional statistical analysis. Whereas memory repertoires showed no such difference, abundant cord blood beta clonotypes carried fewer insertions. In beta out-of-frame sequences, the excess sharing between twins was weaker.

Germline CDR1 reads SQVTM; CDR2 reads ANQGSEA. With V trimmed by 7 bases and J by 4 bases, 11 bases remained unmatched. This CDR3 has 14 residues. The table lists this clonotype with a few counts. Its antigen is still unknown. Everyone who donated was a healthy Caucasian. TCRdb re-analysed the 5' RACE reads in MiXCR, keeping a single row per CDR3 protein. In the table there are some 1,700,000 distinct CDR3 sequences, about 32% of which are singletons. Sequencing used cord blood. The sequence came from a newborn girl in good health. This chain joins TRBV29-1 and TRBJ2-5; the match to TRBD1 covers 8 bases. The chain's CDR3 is CSAVGRGLGETQYF. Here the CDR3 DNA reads TGCAGCGCTGTGGGCAGGGGGCTGGGAGAGACCCAGTACTTC.